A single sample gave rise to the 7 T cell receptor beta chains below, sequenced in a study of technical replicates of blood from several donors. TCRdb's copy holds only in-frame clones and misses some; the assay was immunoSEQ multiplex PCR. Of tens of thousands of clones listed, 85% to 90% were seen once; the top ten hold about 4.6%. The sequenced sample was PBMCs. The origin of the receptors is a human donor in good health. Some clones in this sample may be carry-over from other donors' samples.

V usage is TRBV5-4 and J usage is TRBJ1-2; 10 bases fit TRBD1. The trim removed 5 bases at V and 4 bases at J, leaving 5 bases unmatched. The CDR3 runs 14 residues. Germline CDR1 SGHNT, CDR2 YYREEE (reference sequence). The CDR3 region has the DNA TGTGCCAGCAGTGGAGGGACAGGGGCCTATGGCTACACCTTC. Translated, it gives CASSGGTGAYGYTF.

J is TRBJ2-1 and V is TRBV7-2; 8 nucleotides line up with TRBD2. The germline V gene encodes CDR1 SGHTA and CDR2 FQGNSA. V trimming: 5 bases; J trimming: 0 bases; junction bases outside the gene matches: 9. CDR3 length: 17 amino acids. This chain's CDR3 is CASSPSAGGSSYNEQFF. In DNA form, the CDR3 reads TGTGCCAGCAGCCCGAGCGCGGGGGGTAGCTCCTACAATGAGCAGTTCTTC.

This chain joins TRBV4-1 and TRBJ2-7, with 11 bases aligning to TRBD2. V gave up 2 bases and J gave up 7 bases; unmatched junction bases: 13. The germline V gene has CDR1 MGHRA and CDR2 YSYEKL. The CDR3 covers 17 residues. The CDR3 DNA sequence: TGCGCCAGCAGCCAACCTCGTAGCGGGAGGGCCGAGTGGGAGCAGTACTTC. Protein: CASSQPRSGRAEWEQYF.

CDR3 sequence: CAISWEEDQPQHF. The CDR3 nucleotides read TGTGCCATCAGTTGGGAGGAGGATCAGCCCCAGCATTTT. This chain links TRBV10-3 with TRBJ1-5; D gene uncertain. This CDR3 is built from 13 residues. The germline V gene has CDR1 ENHRY and CDR2 SYGVKD. V lost 5 bases and J 5 bases, leaving 10 bases between the germline ends.

The CDR3 region is CASSQGIRSRDCCGYTF. The CDR3 DNA reads TGCGCCAGCAGCCAAGGGATTCGGTCTCGGGATTGCTGCGGCTACACCTTC. The V gene is TRBV4-3, the J gene TRBJ1-2; no clear D gene. Per germline, CDR1 LGHNA and CDR2 YSLEER. The CDR3 consists of 17 residues. V dropped 1 base and J dropped 8 bases, with 23 bases sitting between them.

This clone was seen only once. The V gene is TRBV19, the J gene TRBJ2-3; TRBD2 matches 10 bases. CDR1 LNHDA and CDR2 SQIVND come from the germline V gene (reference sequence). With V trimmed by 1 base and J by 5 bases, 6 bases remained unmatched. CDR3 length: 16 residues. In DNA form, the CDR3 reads TGTGCCAGTAGTATAGGGAGACTAGCGGGCCAAGATACGCAGTATTTT. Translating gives CASSIGRLAGQDTQYF.

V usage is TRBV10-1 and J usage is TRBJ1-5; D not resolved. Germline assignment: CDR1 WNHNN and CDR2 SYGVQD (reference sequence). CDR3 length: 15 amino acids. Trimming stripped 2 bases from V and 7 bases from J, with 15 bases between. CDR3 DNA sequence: TGCGCCAGCAGTGAGAAGCCGGGGATTCCGCAGCCCCAGCATTTT. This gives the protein CASSEKPGIPQPQHF.